This TCR beta chain was sequenced in a study of T cells in women clearing cervical HPV infection. Study information: Cases were women with histologically confirmed HPV16-related CIN3 or worse, including 2 invasive cancers. Case blood was drawn a median approximately 150 days after lesion detection.

CDR1 DFQATT and CDR2 SNEGSKA come from the germline V gene (reference sequence). The CDR3 spans 16 residues. The ends lost 5 bases at V and 3 bases at J; junction bases unmatched: 10. Study results and limitations: CIN3+ cases had significantly higher TCR richness than controls; evenness did not differ.

Details on this clone: What it binds is unknown. The missing CDR3 end, 3 residues past where the read stops, is filled in from the germline J gene.

TCR beta CDR3 amplified by multiplex PCR from about 1200 ng genomic DNA. The assay was immunoSEQ multiplex PCR, and TCRdb's table has in-frame clones only and misses some. The listing records around 39,000 clones. This rearrangement joins TRBV20-1 to TRBJ2-5; 12 nucleotides align to TRBD2. The sequence was collected from a woman aged 18-70 years with a cervical HPV16 infection that either progressed to CIN3+ or cleared (not recorded which). The sample comprised blood buffy coat. CDR3 in amino acids: CSAERTSGKREETQYF. Partial CDR3 DNA: TGCAGTGCTGAAAGGACTAGCGGGAAAAGGGAAGAGACC.